The entry below describes one TCR beta chain. Here immunoSEQ multiplex PCR was the method, and the copy in TCRdb shows in-frame clones only, minus some. The sample comprises about 140,000 clones, around 93% of which are singletons, and roughly a tenth rests with the top ten. This sample was included in a study of cytotoxic CD8 clonotypes in ibrutinib-treated CLL. The wider study: About 24 partial and 2 complete responses; at median about 70 months, about 14 remitted, some twelve progressed. Samples had a mean of around 280,000 productive templates and 94,082 productive rearrangements.

V lost 5 bases and J 7 bases, leaving 8 bases between the germline ends. Germline CDR1 is SGHVS and CDR2 is FNYEAQ. The CDR3 runs 12 residues. This clonotype was obtained from a human donor with chronic lymphocytic leukemia. The chain has TRBV7-6 and TRBJ1-4, with D possibly TRBD1 on 5 matching bases. Here the sequenced sample was PBMCs, taken after 12 months of ibrutinib treatment. The DNA for the CDR3 is TGTGCCAGCAGCGACGACAGTGAAAAACTGTTTTTT. Translating it yields CASSDDSEKLFF.